The rows below give T cell receptor beta chains drawn from one sample of a study of cytomegalovirus exposure and HLA in healthy donors. Sequencing used immunoSEQ multiplex PCR; TCRdb keeps in-frame clones, though not all of them. This sample carries 140,000 or so clones, around 75% of them seen once, and the ten largest clones take less than 3.5%. Specimen: PBMCs. Receptor source: a woman in her twenties or thirties in good health and CMV-seronegative. Each CDR3 is given with its conserved first and last residue. The D gene is left open where the match is weak. Not all rows give a size; the values are once, few, many and, for expanded clones, a class.

NA	TRBV2	TRBJ1-4	NA	CASRADELYNEKLFF	TGTGCCAGCAGAGCCGACGAACTATATAATGAAAAACTGTTTTTT
TRBD1	TRBV5-1	TRBJ2-7	NA	CASSPRGQGTSYEQYF	TGCGCCAGCAGCCCCCGCGGACAGGGGACTTCCTACGAGCAGTACTTC
NA	TRBV15	TRBJ2-2	NA	CATSRGLDTGELFF	TGTGCCACCAGCAGAGGACTGGACACCGGGGAGCTGTTTTTT
TRBD2	TRBV6-1	TRBJ2-5	NA	CASSEVPSGRVLEQYF	TGTGCCAGCAGTGAAGTCCCTAGCGGGAGGGTATTGGAGCAGTACTTC
NA	TRBV30	TRBJ2-2	NA	CALERGGPTGELFF	TGTGCCTTGGAGAGGGGGGGCCCCACCGGGGAGCTGTTTTTT
TRBD2	TRBV7-9	TRBJ2-1	NA	CASSLALGRAGNEQFF	TGTGCCAGCAGCTTAGCCCTCGGGAGGGCGGGCAATGAGCAGTTCTTC
TRBD1	TRBV5-5	TRBJ1-5	NA	CASSLRGQDYSNQPQHF	TGTGCCAGCAGCTTACGGGGACAGGATTATAGCAATCAGCCCCAGCATTTT
TRBD1	TRBV9	TRBJ1-4	NA	CASSGTGEIREKLFF	TGTGCCAGCAGCGGGACAGGGGAGATCCGGGAAAAACTGTTTTTT
NA	TRBV11-2	TRBJ1-6	NA	CASSLALRGKGSPLHF	TGTGCCAGCAGCTTAGCCCTGAGAGGGAAGGGCTCACCCCTCCACTTT
TRBD1	TRBV30	TRBJ1-1	few	CAWSSGQGGGEAFF	TGTGCCTGGTCCTCTGGACAGGGAGGCGGTGAAGCTTTCTTT
NA	TRBV30	TRBJ2-5	once	CAWSAGTHVIRGQYF	TGTGCCTGGAGTGCTGGAACACACGTTATACGAGGGCAGTACTTC
NA	TRBV11-2	TRBJ1-4	NA	CASSVSGWTNEKLFF	TGTGCCAGCAGCGTATCAGGGTGGACTAATGAAAAACTGTTTTTT
NA	TRBV7-2	TRBJ1-2	NA	CASSLEAGFGGYTF	TGTGCCAGCAGCTTAGAGGCAGGGTTCGGTGGCTACACCTTC
NA	TRBV15	TRBJ1-1	NA	CATSRAGGTEAFF	TGTGCCACCAGCAGAGCGGGAGGGACTGAAGCTTTCTTT
TRBD1	TRBV5-1	TRBJ2-7	NA	CASSSTGGEQYF	TGCGCCAGCAGCTCTACAGGGGGCGAGCAGTACTTC
TRBD1	TRBV2	TRBJ2-7	NA	CAMTTGTGASRGIYEQYF	TGTGCCATGACTACCGGGACAGGGGCCTCGCGTGGAATTTACGAGCAGTACTTC
NA	TRBV7-2	TRBJ2-7	few	CASSLGLASAGGQYF	TGTGCCAGCAGCCTGGGTTTAGCCTCCGCCGGGGGGCAGTACTTC
TRBD1	TRBV7-2	TRBJ2-7	NA	CASSRSGQGPYEQYF	TGTGCCAGCAGCCGTAGTGGACAGGGTCCCTACGAGCAGTACTTC
NA	TRBV28	TRBJ2-2	NA	CASSLDQGANTGELFF	TGTGCCAGCAGTTTAGATCAGGGCGCGAACACCGGGGAGCTGTTTTTT
TRBD1	TRBV6-1	TRBJ1-2	NA	CASSQQTGGNYGYTF	TGTGCCAGCAGTCAACAGACAGGGGGTAACTATGGCTACACCTTC
TRBD1	TRBV7-9	TRBJ2-7	NA	CASSPGDRVGNEQYF	TGTGCCAGCAGCCCCGGAGACAGGGTCGGAAACGAGCAGTACTTC
NA	TRBV6-5	TRBJ1-3	few	CASSSGHRGNTIYF	TGTGCCAGCAGTTCGGGACATCGGGGAAACACCATATATTTT
NA	TRBV5-1	TRBJ2-1	NA	CASSLDTYNEQFF	TGCGCCAGCAGCTTGGACACATACAATGAGCAGTTCTTC
TRBD1	TRBV28	TRBJ1-2	NA	CASSFQGTEPNYGYTF	TGTGCCAGCAGTTTCCAAGGGACAGAACCTAACTATGGCTACACCTTC
NA	TRBV21-1	TRBJ1-1	NA	CASSKGGRGGVNTEAFF	TGTGCCAGCAGCAAAGGGGGAAGGGGCGGCGTGAACACTGAAGCTTTCTTT
NA	TRBV30	TRBJ1-2	NA	CAWSEGLDYGYTF	TGTGCCTGGAGTGAGGGGCTGGACTATGGCTACACCTTC
TRBD1	TRBV5-4	TRBJ1-1	NA	CASSFDRGRRTEAFF	TGTGCCAGCAGCTTCGACAGGGGGCGTAGAACTGAAGCTTTCTTT
TRBD2	TRBV5-4	TRBJ2-3	NA	CASSRGTSGGTDTQYF	TGTGCCAGCAGCAGAGGGACTAGCGGGGGCACAGATACGCAGTATTTT
TRBD1	TRBV6-5	TRBJ1-2	NA	CASRRDRGHGYTF	TGTGCCAGCAGGCGGGACAGGGGGCATGGCTACACCTTC
NA	TRBV19	TRBJ1-1	NA	CASSFGIRAFF	TGTGCCAGTAGTTTCGGGATCCGGGCTTTCTTT
NA	TRBV11-2	TRBJ1-1	NA	CASSPWGGRRTEAFF	TGTGCCAGCAGCCCCTGGGGGGGGCGCAGGACTGAAGCTTTCTTT
TRBD2	TRBV15	TRBJ2-1	NA	CATSSGLAGQGNEQFF	TGTGCCACCAGCTCGGGACTAGCGGGACAGGGCAATGAGCAGTTCTTC
NA	TRBV7-9	TRBJ1-4	NA	CASSSARRFNEKLFF	TGTGCCAGCAGCTCCGCCCGCCGGTTTAATGAAAAACTGTTTTTT
TRBD1	TRBV7-8	TRBJ1-1	NA	CASSLGWTGAKAEAFF	TGTGCCAGCAGCTTAGGGTGGACAGGGGCAAAAGCTGAAGCTTTCTTT
TRBD1	TRBV5-8	TRBJ1-4	NA	CASSRGQAHATNEKLFF	TGTGCCAGCAGCCGCGGACAGGCACATGCAACTAATGAAAAACTGTTTTTT
NA	TRBV9	TRBJ1-3	NA	CASSVEGGGTGNTIYF	TGTGCCAGCAGCGTAGAGGGAGGTGGCACGGGAAACACCATATATTTT
NA	TRBV4-1	TRBJ1-1	NA	CASSQGGGYRWNTEAFF	TGCGCCAGCAGCCAAGGGGGCGGTTACAGGTGGAACACTGAAGCTTTCTTT
NA	TRBV7-6	TRBJ2-6	few	CASSFSQAGANVLTF	TGTGCCAGCAGCTTCAGTCAAGCTGGGGCCAACGTCCTGACTTTC
NA	TRBV2	TRBJ1-2	few	CASSEAPRGYGYTF	TGTGCCAGCAGTGAGGCCCCGCGGGGCTATGGCTACACCTTC
NA	TRBV15	TRBJ1-6	NA	CATGRRVDHSPLHF	TGTGCCACCGGAAGACGGGTAGATCATTCACCCCTCCACTTT
NA	TRBV7-3	TRBJ2-1	NA	CASSPIGGALSYNEQFF	TGTGCCAGCAGTCCTATCGGGGGAGCGCTCTCCTACAATGAGCAGTTCTTC
TRBD1	TRBV28	TRBJ1-1	NA	CASSLPLYVGTGGYGAFF	TGTGCCAGCAGTTTACCCCTGTACGTGGGGACAGGGGGCTACGGGGCTTTCTTT
TRBD1	TRBV19	TRBJ2-7	NA	CASSRWTGYDRNEQYF	TGTGCCAGTAGTAGGTGGACAGGCTATGATCGGAACGAGCAGTACTTC
TRBD2	TRBV11-2	TRBJ2-1	NA	CASSSTSGASYNEQFF	TGTGCCAGCAGCTCCACTAGCGGTGCCTCCTACAATGAGCAGTTCTTC
NA	TRBV18	TRBJ1-5	once	CASSPPGIYQPQHF	TGTGCCAGCTCACCCCCAGGGATCTATCAGCCCCAGCATTTT
TRBD2	TRBV28	TRBJ2-1	NA	CASSLNSGSSYNEQFF	TGTGCCAGCAGTTTAAATAGCGGGAGCTCCTACAATGAGCAGTTCTTC
TRBD2	TRBV4-1	TRBJ2-1	NA	CASSRFTTSSGDEQFF	TGCGCCAGCAGCCGGTTTACGACTAGCTCGGGCGATGAGCAGTTCTTC
NA	TRBV23-1	TRBJ1-3	NA	CASSQSRSGNTIYF	TGCGCCAGCAGTCAATCGCGCTCTGGAAACACCATATATTTT
TRBD1	TRBV6-5	TRBJ2-5	NA	CASKIQGAGETQYF	TGTGCCAGTAAGATACAGGGGGCTGGGGAGACCCAGTACTTC
NA	TRBV6-4	TRBJ1-1	NA	CASRRTENTEAFF	TGTGCCAGCAGGAGGACAGAGAACACTGAAGCTTTCTTT
TRBD1	TRBV10-3	TRBJ1-1	NA	CAIGTVNTEAFF	TGTGCCATCGGGACAGTGAACACTGAAGCTTTCTTT
NA	TRBV7-9	TRBJ1-1	NA	CASSLTGRSTEAFF	TGTGCCAGCAGCTTAACAGGGCGGAGCACTGAAGCTTTCTTT
TRBD2	TRBV5-1	TRBJ2-5	NA	CASSLSLAGAGETQYF	TGCGCCAGCAGCTTGTCTCTAGCGGGAGCCGGAGAGACCCAGTACTTC